Listed here are 27 T cell receptor beta chains from one sample, sequenced in a study of neurological immune-mediated disorders. MiXCR, applied by TCRdb to the 5' RACE reads, yields one record per CDR3 protein. The table lists some 50,000 distinct CDR3 sequences, approximately 15% of them singletons. Input material: PBMCs. The receptors stem from a man in his 60s in good health.

This clonotype was found many times. This sequence joins TRBV29-1 and TRBJ2-1; no reliable D call. Looked up from germline, CDR1 is SQVTM and CDR2 is ANQGSEA. The V end lost 8 bases, the J end lost 5 bases, and 16 bases lay between the germline ends. The CDR3 extends over 13 amino acids. The CDR3 region has the DNA TGCAGCTCCAGCCCGGACGGCGACAATGAGCAGTTCTTC. It is translated as CSSSPDGDNEQFF.

The gene calls are TRBV7-6 and TRBJ2-1; D not resolved. Trimming shortened V by 6 bases and J by 8 bases, and 17 bases separated the two germline ends. The CDR3 loop spans 14 amino acids. Germline V lookup: CDR1 SGHVS, CDR2 FNYEAQ. As DNA, the CDR3 is TGTGCCAGCAGTTACCGACCCCGGACCGATGAGCAGTTCTTC. It yields the protein CASSYRPRTDEQFF.

There are many counts of this clonotype. The chain is built from TRBV20-1 and TRBJ2-1; D remains ambiguous. From germline, CDR1 is DFQATT and CDR2 SNEGSKA (reference sequence). The CDR3 extends over 12 amino acids. The V gene lost 3 bases and the J gene lost 6 bases, with 9 bases spanning the gap. The DNA for the CDR3 is TGCAGTGCTAGTCCTATGCTCAATGAGCAGTTCTTC. It is translated as CSASPMLNEQFF.

Written as DNA, the CDR3 is TGCGCCAGCAGCCCACCCCTAGCGGGAGGCCAACAAGAGACCCAGTACTTC. Its translation: CASSPPLAGGQQETQYF. The V gene is TRBV5-1, the J gene TRBJ2-5; 11 bases map to TRBD2. This CDR3 region has 17 residues. V dropped 4 bases and J dropped 2; count of bases not matched to a gene: 10. Per the germline V gene, CDR1 is SGHRS and CDR2 is YFSETQ.

Regarding this clonotype: A much more abundant neighbour one base away suggests this may be a read error. V is TRBV20-1 and J is TRBJ1-2; no clear D gene. Germline lookup yields CDR1 DFQATT and CDR2 SNEGSKA (reference sequence). The CDR3 contains 11 residues. CDR3 in amino acids: CGAREDAGYTF. For the CDR3, the DNA is TGCGGTGCTAGAGAGGACGCCGGCTACACCTTC.

This clonotype was detected ten times or more. The rearrangement joins TRBV5-1 to TRBJ2-7, with 12 bases fitting TRBD2. The CDR3 is 15 residues long. Germline V gene data show CDR1 as SGHRS and CDR2 as YFSETQ. Trimming took 4 bases from V and 7 from J; bases not matched to a gene: 9. CDR3 nucleotide sequence: TGCGCCAGCAGCGGGGCTAGCGGGAGGGCCGGGGAGCAGTACTTC. Encoded protein: CASSGASGRAGEQYF. The full variable domain, its missing parts supplied by reference TRBV5-1 and TRBJ2-7, is KAGVTQTPRYLIKTRGQQVTLSCSPISGHRSVSWYQQTPGQGLQFLFEYFSETQRNKGNFPGRFSGRQFSNSRSEMNVSTLELGDSALYLCASSGASGRAGEQYFGPGTRLTVT.

The table lists this clonotype with many counts. The chain links TRBV5-5 to TRBJ2-5; D may be TRBD1 (6 bases). Per germline, CDR1 SGHKS and CDR2 YYEKEE (reference sequence). The V and J ends lost 4 bases and 1 base respectively, with 14 bases between them. The CDR3 has 15 amino acids. The CDR3 coding sequence is TGTGCCAGCAGCCCATTTCAGGGGCTCCAAGAGACCCAGTACTTC. This gives the protein CASSPFQGLQETQYF.

There are many counts of this clonotype. V and J are TRBV20-1 and TRBJ2-1; 8 nucleotides align to TRBD2. The CDR3 extends over 15 amino acids. V lost 1 base, J lost 2 bases, and 4 bases stayed unmatched. CDR1 is DFQATT, CDR2 SNEGSKA, per germline (reference sequence). For the CDR3, the DNA is TGCAGTGCTAGAGTGGCGGGAGGCACCTACAATGAGCAGTTCTTC. It codes for CSARVAGGTYNEQFF.

The CDR3 region has the DNA TGTGCCAGCAGTCCTTACGAGCGGGATGTGGCAGATACGCAGTATTTT. Translated, it gives CASSPYERDVADTQYF. V and J are TRBV28 and TRBJ2-3; 7 positions agree with TRBD2. This CDR3 spans 16 amino acids. CDR1 and CDR2 (germline): MDHEN, SYDVKM. V gave up 5 bases and J gave up 4 bases; unmatched junction bases: 12.

In this sample, this clonotype turned up a few times. V and J are TRBV20-1 and TRBJ2-7; TRBD2 aligns across 9 bases. With 6 bases clipped from V and 7 bases from J, the junction kept 10 bases outside the gene matches. Per the germline V gene, CDR1 is DFQATT and CDR2 is SNEGSKA (reference sequence). The CDR3 is 13 residues long. The CDR3 bases are TGCAGTGCCAATAGCGGGAGTTCTTGGGAGCAGTACTTC. Its protein is CSANSGSSWEQYF.

This clonotype was found a few times. The chain joins TRBV13 to TRBJ2-7, with 12 positions matching TRBD2. Germline trimming cut 5 bases from V and 7 bases from J; bases unmatched to any gene: 9. Germline CDR1 is PRHDT and CDR2 is FYEKMQ (reference sequence). The CDR3 is 15 residues long. The CDR3 DNA follows: TGTGCCAGCAGCCCAAGACTAGCGGGAGTAAGGGAGCAGTACTTC. Translated: CASSPRLAGVREQYF.

This clonotype has a count of ten or more. The chain carries TRBV5-5 and TRBJ2-7, with 9 bases aligning to TRBD1. This CDR3 contains 18 residues. The V segment lost 6 bases and the J segment 4 bases; nucleotides outside the gene matches: 20. Germline loops: CDR1 SGHKS, CDR2 YYEKEE (reference sequence). CDR3 bases: TGTGCCAGCAACCCATTAGGAAATCCGGGACAGGGACTTTACGAGCAGTACTTC. Its translation: CASNPLGNPGQGLYEQYF.

This clonotype was picked up many times. CDR3 nucleotide sequence: TGCAGCGTTAGCGTCGTCGGCCACGAGCAGTACTTC. Translated: CSVSVVGHEQYF. The rearrangement links TRBV29-1 to TRBJ2-7; unclear D gene. Trimming stripped 5 bases from V and 5 bases from J, with 13 bases between. Germline lookup yields CDR1 SQVTM and CDR2 ANQGSEA. The length of the CDR3 is 12 residues.

This clonotype was picked up many times. The chain is built from TRBV20-1 and TRBJ2-1; TRBD2 matches at 11 bases. V lost 3 bases to trimming and J lost 4 bases; unmatched junction nucleotides: 2. This CDR3 comprises 14 residues. Germline loops: CDR1 DFQATT, CDR2 SNEGSKA (reference sequence). CDR3 sequence (DNA): TGCAGTGCTAGGGCTAGCGGGGGGTACAATGAGCAGTTCTTC. Encoded protein: CSARASGGYNEQFF.

The chain uses TRBV3-1 and TRBJ2-3; 8 bases agree with TRBD2. CDR1 and CDR2 from the germline V gene are LGHDT and YNNKEL (reference sequence). Trimming took 4 bases from V and 7 from J; bases not matched to a gene: 7. The CDR3 runs to 14 residues. The CDR3 sequence: CASSPRAGGNTQYF. For the CDR3, the DNA is TGTGCCAGCAGCCCTCGTGCGGGAGGAAATACGCAGTATTTT.

V usage is TRBV12-3 or TRBV12-4 and J usage is TRBJ1-5; TRBD1 might be the D (6 bases). The CDR3 is made up of 14 amino acids. The V and J ends lost 6 bases and 6 bases respectively, with 15 bases between them. Here the CDR3 DNA reads TGTGCCAGCAGATCCCGGGAAGGGGGTCAGCCCCAGCATTTT. This codes for CASRSREGGQPQHF.

The sample holds a few counts of this clonotype. The V call is TRBV9, the J call TRBJ2-5; no firm D call. V was pared by 4 bases and J by 4 bases, with 11 bases between. CDR3 length: 13 residues. Germline-derived CDR1 and CDR2 are SGDLS and YYNGEE. CDR3 sequence (DNA): TGTGCCAGCAGCCCTTCTGGAAGAGAGACCCAGTACTTC. It yields the protein CASSPSGRETQYF.

This clonotype was seen at least ten times. V usage is TRBV5-6 and J usage is TRBJ2-3; D uncertain. V lost 4 bases to trimming and J lost 6 bases, with 12 bases between them. The length of the CDR3 is 13 residues. CDR1 and CDR2 from the germline V gene are SGHDT and YYEEEE. The CDR3 DNA follows: TGTGCCAGCAGCGGGGTCGGCGCCGATACGCAGTATTTT. Translation: CASSGVGADTQYF. Full variable domain (missing parts from reference TRBV5-6 and TRBJ2-3): DAGVTQSPTHLIKTRGQQVTLRCSPKSGHDTVSWYQQALGQGPQFIFQYYEEEERQRGNFPDRFSGHQFPNYSSELNVNALLLGDSALYLCASSGVGADTQYFGPGTRLTVL.

This clonotype occurred many times. The V and J genes are TRBV7-2 and TRBJ2-5, with 12 bases identical to TRBD2. Looked up from germline, CDR1 is SGHTA and CDR2 is FQGNSA. The CDR3 consists of 17 residues. Trimming removed 1 base from V and 2 bases from J; junction bases left unmatched: 5. The CDR3: CASSLVASGRAQETQYF. CDR3 sequence (DNA): TGTGCCAGCAGCTTAGTCGCTAGCGGGAGGGCTCAAGAGACCCAGTACTTC.

This clonotype has only a few counts. CDR3 protein: CASSHPGEGVNEQFF. The CDR3 region has the DNA TGTGCCAGCAGCCATCCGGGGGAGGGGGTTAATGAGCAGTTCTTC. V usage is TRBV3-1 and J usage is TRBJ2-1, with D possibly being TRBD2 (7 bases). Per the germline V gene, CDR1 is LGHDT and CDR2 is YNNKEL (reference sequence). The V and J ends lost 3 bases and 7 bases respectively, with 16 bases between them. The CDR3 is 15 residues long.

This clonotype was found many times. J is TRBJ1-2 and V is TRBV20-1, with 8 bases identical to TRBD1. Germline-derived CDR1 and CDR2 are DFQATT and SNEGSKA (reference sequence). The CDR3 length is 14 residues. Germline trimming cut 6 bases from V and 4 bases from J; bases unmatched to any gene: 10. CDR3 DNA: TGCAGTGCCTTGGGAGGGACAGGACTCTATGGCTACACCTTC. Protein: CSALGGTGLYGYTF.

The chain links TRBV7-2 to TRBJ1-2; a possible D gene is TRBD1 (6 bases). The CDR3 runs 16 residues. The germline V gene encodes CDR1 SGHTA and CDR2 FQGNSA. V was cut by 3 bases and J by 6 bases, with 20 bases left in between. The DNA for the CDR3 is TGTGCCAGCAGCTTTAGCGGGGGGCCGGTACAACATGGCTACACCTTC. It translates to CASSFSGGPVQHGYTF.

This clonotype occurred many times. The chain combines TRBV5-1 with TRBJ1-1; 9 bases line up with TRBD1. Germline CDR1 reads SGHRS; CDR2 reads YFSETQ. The ends lost 5 bases at V and 3 bases at J; junction bases unmatched: 5. This CDR3 is 14 amino acids long. The CDR3 loop reads CASRGQGGDTEAFF. DNA of the CDR3: TGCGCCAGCAGGGGACAGGGAGGGGACACTGAAGCTTTCTTT.

This clonotype has a count of ten or more. The V call is TRBV20-1, the J call TRBJ2-7; D remains unclear. The CDR3 runs to 11 residues. V was clipped by 7 bases and J by 3 bases, with 10 bases between them. CDR1 and CDR2 from the germline V gene are DFQATT and SNEGSKA (reference sequence). In nucleotides, the CDR3 is TGCAGTGGGGTCCAAGACTACGAGCAGTACTTC. This encodes CSGVQDYEQYF.

This clonotype was observed at least ten times. The genes are TRBV29-1 and TRBJ1-2; D is ambiguous. V was trimmed by 4 bases and J by 4 bases, leaving 7 bases between them. CDR1 and CDR2 (germline): SQVTM, ANQGSEA. There are 11 residues in the CDR3. CDR3 bases: TGCAGCGTTGTCACCGCCTATGGCTACACCTTC. As protein: CSVVTAYGYTF. Filled out from reference TRBV29-1 and TRBJ1-2, the complete variable domain reads SAVISQKPSRDICQRGTSLTIQCQVDSQVTMMFWYRQQPGQSLTLIATANQGSEATYESGFVIDKFPISRPNLTFSTLTVSNMSPEDSSIYLCSVVTAYGYTFGSGTRLTVV.

This clonotype was picked up many times. The rearrangement joins TRBV12-3 or TRBV12-4 to TRBJ2-7; 8 bases fit TRBD2. V was pared by 6 bases and J by 3 bases, with 7 bases of the junction left unmatched. CDR3 length: 14 residues. The CDR3 region has the DNA TGTGCCAGCAGCCCCCTGAGCGGGAGCTACGAGCAGTACTTC. It is translated as CASSPLSGSYEQYF.

This clonotype was seen at least ten times. The rearrangement links TRBV6-5 to TRBJ2-3; either TRBD1 or TRBD2 may fit D (6 bases each). Germline V gene lookup returns CDR1 MNHEY and CDR2 SVGAGI. With 8 bases removed from V and 6 bases from J, the gap between germline ends came to 24 bases. The CDR3 is made up of 16 amino acids. CDR3 nucleotides: TGTGCCAGCGGGGGGACTGCACATCCAACAGGGGATACGCAGTATTTT. Protein product: CASGGTAHPTGDTQYF.